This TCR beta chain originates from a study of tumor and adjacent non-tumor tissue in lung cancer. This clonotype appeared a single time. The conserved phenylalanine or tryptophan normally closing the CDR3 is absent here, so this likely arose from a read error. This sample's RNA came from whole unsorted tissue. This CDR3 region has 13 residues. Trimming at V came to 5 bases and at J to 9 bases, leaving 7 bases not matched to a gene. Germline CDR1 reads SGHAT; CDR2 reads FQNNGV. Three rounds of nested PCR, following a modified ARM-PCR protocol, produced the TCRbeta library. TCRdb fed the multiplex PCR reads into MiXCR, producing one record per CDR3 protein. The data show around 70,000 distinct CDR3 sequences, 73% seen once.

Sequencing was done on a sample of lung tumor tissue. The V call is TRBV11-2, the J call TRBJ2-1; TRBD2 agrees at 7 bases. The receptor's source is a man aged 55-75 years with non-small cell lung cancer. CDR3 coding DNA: TGTGCCAGCAGCCCTTCTAGCGGACCTGAGCAGTTCCTC. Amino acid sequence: CASSPSSGPEQFL.